The 22 T cell receptor beta chains listed next were all sequenced from one sample in a study of blood T cell repertoires in COVID-19. The table came from immunoSEQ multiplex PCR; TCRdb's copy has only in-frame clones and leaves some out. The sample lists about 89,000 clones, about 80% occurring once. Sequencing was done on a sample of peripheral blood. The source of these receptors is a human donor in a cohort sampled during active COVID-19.

This clone was counted between two and nine times. The chain links TRBV18 to TRBJ2-1, with D possibly TRBD2 on 5 matching bases. Germline-derived CDR1 and CDR2 are KGHSH and LQKENI. V lost 8 bases, J lost 5 bases, and 13 bases lay in between. The CDR3 runs 13 residues. This CDR3 reads CASATTRDNEQFF. The CDR3 DNA follows: TGTGCCAGCGCTACCACTAGGGACAATGAGCAGTTCTTC.

The chain joins TRBV6-6 to TRBJ1-4, with D hard to call. CDR1 and CDR2 from the germline V gene are MNHNY and SVGAGI (reference sequence). The V end was cut by 2 bases, the J end by 10 bases, with 8 bases between. There are 12 residues in the CDR3. CDR3 coding DNA: TGTGCCAGCAGTTACGAGGGTGGAAAACTGTTTTTT. Translated, it gives CASSYEGGKLFF.

This chain uses TRBV7-2 with TRBJ2-1, with 9 bases fitting TRBD2. Trimming at V came to 1 base and at J to 10 bases, leaving 8 bases not matched to a gene. The CDR3 is 15 residues long. CDR1 and CDR2 (germline): SGHTA, FQGNSA. In nucleotides, the CDR3 is TGTGCCAGCAGCTTAGGGGGCTTAGCGGGAGTCGAGCAGTTCTTC. This gives the protein CASSLGGLAGVEQFF.

V is TRBV15 and J is TRBJ1-5, with D tentatively TRBD1 (5 bases). The CDR3 covers 14 residues. The V gene's germline CDR1 is LNHNV and CDR2 YYDKDF (reference sequence). Between the trimmed V and J ends, which lost 5 bases and 0 bases, there was a span of 8 bases. CDR3: CATSLGGSNQPQHF. In DNA, the CDR3 is TGTGCCACCAGCCTGGGGGGTAGCAATCAGCCCCAGCATTTT. Variable domain in full (rest from reference TRBV15 and TRBJ1-5): DAMVIQNPRYQVTQFGKPVTLSCSQTLNHNVMYWYQQKSSQAPKLLFHYYDKDFNNEADTPDNFQSRRPNTSFCFLDIRSPGLGDTAMYLCATSLGGSNQPQHFGDGTRLSIL.

The chain carries TRBV7-9 and TRBJ1-1; possibly TRBD1 for D (5 bases). CDR1 SEHNR and CDR2 FQNEAQ come from the germline V gene (reference sequence). Trimming stripped 5 bases from V and 0 bases from J, with 16 bases between. The CDR3 is 16 amino acids. Here the CDR3 reads CASSHGGRTMNTEAFF. CDR3 coding DNA: TGTGCCAGCAGCCACGGGGGACGTACCATGAACACTGAAGCTTTCTTT.

The rearrangement uses TRBV5-1 and TRBJ1-4; D might be TRBD1 (5 bases). Looked up from germline, CDR1 is SGHRS and CDR2 is YFSETQ. There are 18 residues in the CDR3. Trimming pared 2 bases from V and 0 bases from J, leaving 17 bases between. The CDR3 protein is CASSFRDSHTTTNEKLFF. The CDR3 bases are TGCGCCAGCAGCTTCAGAGACAGCCACACAACAACTAATGAAAAACTGTTTTTT.

This clone was counted between two and nine times. This chain uses TRBV6-6 with TRBJ2-1; D is perhaps TRBD2 (7 bases). The V gene's germline CDR1 is MNHNY and CDR2 SVGAGI (reference sequence). V shed 8 bases and J shed 5 bases, with 16 bases lying between them. The CDR3 length is 14 residues. In DNA form, the CDR3 reads TGTGCCAGCCGGGATTGGGGGGGGCACAATGAGCAGTTCTTC. Amino acids: CASRDWGGHNEQFF.

The gene calls are TRBV28 and TRBJ1-2; 7 nucleotides match TRBD1. The CDR3 has 14 amino acids. Per the germline V gene, CDR1 is MDHEN and CDR2 is SYDVKM. The V and J ends lost 6 bases and 5 bases, in that order; junction bases with no gene match: 9. For the CDR3, the DNA is TGTGCCAGCAGCCGACAGGGACAACTTTATGGCTACACCTTC. This encodes CASSRQGQLYGYTF.

V usage is TRBV11-3 and J usage is TRBJ2-7; 8 positions match TRBD1. This CDR3 contains 16 residues. Germline-derived CDR1 and CDR2 are SGHNT and YENEEA. Trimming removed 7 bases from V and 2 bases from J; junction bases left unmatched: 13. CDR3 in amino acids: CASKPGPGQGTYEQYF. The CDR3 DNA is TGTGCCAGCAAGCCTGGTCCCGGACAGGGCACCTACGAGCAGTACTTC.

The chain is built from TRBV29-1 and TRBJ1-2, with TRBD1 matching over 8 bases. From germline, CDR1 is SQVTM and CDR2 ANQGSEA. The CDR3 has 14 amino acids. Germline trimming cut 6 bases from V and 0 bases from J; bases unmatched to any gene: 6. The CDR3 coding sequence is TGCAGCGTCCGTCCGGGACAGGCTAACTATGGCTACACCTTC. Protein sequence: CSVRPGQANYGYTF.

This clone was seen a few times. This same CDR3 is encoded by further DNA sequences in the sample. V is TRBV28 and J is TRBJ1-3, with D possibly matching TRBD1 (6 bases). Germline lookup yields CDR1 MDHEN and CDR2 SYDVKM. Trimming stripped 6 bases from V and 4 bases from J, with 7 bases between. The CDR3 is made up of 12 amino acids. CDR3 DNA sequence: TGTGCCAGCAGGACAGGAGGAAACACCATATATTTT. This translates into CASRTGGNTIYF.

The chain recombines TRBV12-3 or TRBV12-4 with TRBJ2-7; a weak D match, TRBD1 (5 bases). V lost 5 bases and J 3 bases, leaving 8 bases between the germline ends. The CDR3 runs 12 residues. CDR3 nucleotide sequence: TGTGCCAGCAGTCTACAGGTCTACGAGCAGTACTTC. Its translation: CASSLQVYEQYF.

This chain connects TRBV12-3 or TRBV12-4 to TRBJ2-7; a possible D gene is TRBD2 (5 bases). The ends were cut back, 3 bases at V and 7 bases at J, with 13 bases in the middle. There are 13 residues in the CDR3. The CDR3 sequence is CASSFWEFGEQYF. CDR3 nucleotides: TGTGCCAGCAGTTTTTGGGAGTTCGGAGAGCAGTACTTC.

This chain joins TRBV6-5 and TRBJ2-3, with D perhaps TRBD2 (6 bases). Trimming left V 6 bases short and J 10 bases short, with 14 bases between. CDR3 length equals 12 residues. From germline, CDR1 is MNHEY and CDR2 SVGAGI. The CDR3 region has the DNA TGTGCCAGCAGGGAGGGACTCAGGGCGCAGTATTTT. Amino acid sequence: CASREGLRAQYF.

This sequence joins TRBV4-1 and TRBJ2-7; tentative D call: TRBD2 (6 bases). Germline assignment: CDR1 MGHRA and CDR2 YSYEKL. The CDR3 consists of 16 residues. The V gene lost 3 bases and the J gene lost 1 base, with 16 bases spanning the gap. For the CDR3, the DNA is TGCGCCAGCAGCCACTCCCGTAATAGCGGTTCCTACGAGCAGTACTTC. This gives the protein CASSHSRNSGSYEQYF.

V is TRBV23-1 and J is TRBJ2-7; TRBD1 matches 7 bases. TRBV23-1 has ORF status, its function being uncertain. The CDR3 spans 15 residues. V gave up 0 bases and J gave up 6 bases; unmatched junction bases: 8. CDR3 in DNA: TGCGCCAGCAGTCAATCGATTTGGGCAGGGGGCGAGCAGTACTTC. Amino acids: CASSQSIWAGGEQYF.

The gene calls are TRBV4-1 and TRBJ2-7, with TRBD2 matching over 7 bases. J gave up 1 base and V 2 bases, and 14 bases lay outside the gene matches. This CDR3 comprises 18 residues. CDR1 is MGHRA and CDR2 is YSYEKL in the germline V gene. This CDR3 reads CASSQIQPERESSYEQYF. The CDR3 DNA is TGCGCCAGCAGCCAAATCCAACCAGAGCGGGAATCGTCCTACGAGCAGTACTTC.

This chain joins TRBV5-4 and TRBJ2-3, with unresolved D. Deletions cut 0 bases from V and 3 bases from J, with 8 bases between. Germline CDR1 reads SGHNT; CDR2 reads YYREEE (reference sequence). This CDR3 contains 14 residues. This CDR3 reads CASSLDAGTDTQYF. Here the CDR3 DNA reads TGTGCCAGCAGCTTGGACGCCGGGACAGATACGCAGTATTTT. Using reference TRBV5-4 and TRBJ2-3 for the parts outside the CDR3, the full variable domain is ETGVTQSPTHLIKTRGQQVTLRCSSQSGHNTVSWYQQALGQGPQFIFQYYREEENGRGNFPPRFSGLQFPNYSSELNVNALELDDSALYLCASSLDAGTDTQYFGPGTRLTVL.

The chain couples TRBV24-1 to TRBJ1-1, with TRBD1 as a possible D gene (5 bases). The germline V and J ends were trimmed by 2 bases and 2 bases, with 14 bases remaining between them. CDR1 is KGHDR and CDR2 is SFDVKD in the germline V gene. This CDR3 is 16 amino acids long. The CDR3, as DNA: TGTGCCACCAGTGATTCCCCCATCGGGGGAAACACTGAAGCTTTCTTT. This encodes CATSDSPIGGNTEAFF.

The rearrangement joins TRBV28 to TRBJ1-1, with 8 nucleotides matching TRBD1. Per germline, CDR1 MDHEN and CDR2 SYDVKM. V lost 9 bases, J lost 0 bases, and 6 bases stayed unmatched. This CDR3 is built from 14 residues. The CDR3 is CASCQGAMNTEAFF. The CDR3 DNA reads TGTGCCAGTTGCCAGGGGGCGATGAACACTGAAGCTTTCTTT.

J is TRBJ1-4 and V is TRBV7-9; D uncertain. V was trimmed by 5 bases and J by 4 bases, leaving 8 bases between them. Per the germline V gene, CDR1 is SEHNR and CDR2 is FQNEAQ (reference sequence). CDR3 size: 13 residues. The CDR3 region has the DNA TGTGCCAGCAGCATGGGCAGTAATGAAAAACTGTTTTTT. It is translated as CASSMGSNEKLFF.

The J gene is TRBJ1-6, the V gene TRBV7-8, with TRBD1 identical over 7 bases. Germline trimming cut 4 bases from V and 10 bases from J; bases unmatched to any gene: 7. This CDR3 has 14 amino acids. CDR1 SGHVS and CDR2 FQNEAQ come from the germline V gene. CDR3 sequence (DNA): TGTGCCAGCAGCTCCCTACAGGGGAACTCACCCCTCCACTTT. Encoded protein: CASSSLQGNSPLHF.